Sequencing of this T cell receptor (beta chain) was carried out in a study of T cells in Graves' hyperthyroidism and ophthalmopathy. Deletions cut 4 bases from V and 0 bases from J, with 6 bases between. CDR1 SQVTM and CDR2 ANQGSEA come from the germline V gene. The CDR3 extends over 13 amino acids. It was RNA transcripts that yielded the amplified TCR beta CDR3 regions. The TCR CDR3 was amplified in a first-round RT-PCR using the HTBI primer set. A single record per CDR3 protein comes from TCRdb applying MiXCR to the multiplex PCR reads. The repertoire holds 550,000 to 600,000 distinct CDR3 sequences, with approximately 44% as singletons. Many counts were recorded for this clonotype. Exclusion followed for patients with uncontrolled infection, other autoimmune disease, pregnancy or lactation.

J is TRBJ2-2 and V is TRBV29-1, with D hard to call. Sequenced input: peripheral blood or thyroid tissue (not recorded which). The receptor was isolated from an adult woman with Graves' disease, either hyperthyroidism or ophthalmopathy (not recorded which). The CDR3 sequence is CSVGRPNTGELFF. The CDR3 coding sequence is TGCAGCGTTGGCAGACCGAACACCGGGGAGCTGTTTTTT.